The T cell receptor beta chain under discussion was sequenced for a study of technical replicates of blood from a handful of donors. This CDR3 region has 13 residues. Trimming took 3 bases from V and 0 from J, leaving 6 bases between them. Germline CDR1 reads MNHEY; CDR2 reads SMNVEV (reference sequence). TCRdb keeps only in-frame clones here, not all; method: immunoSEQ multiplex PCR. Of more than 75,000 clones listed, about 94% are singletons. The chain joins TRBV27 to TRBJ2-7; D gene uncertain. Sequencing used T cells isolated from PBMCs. This clonotype originated in a human donor in good health. The CDR3 DNA reads TGTGCCAGCAGTTTTTCGGGCTCCTACGAGCAGTACTTC. It specifies CASSFSGSYEQYF.